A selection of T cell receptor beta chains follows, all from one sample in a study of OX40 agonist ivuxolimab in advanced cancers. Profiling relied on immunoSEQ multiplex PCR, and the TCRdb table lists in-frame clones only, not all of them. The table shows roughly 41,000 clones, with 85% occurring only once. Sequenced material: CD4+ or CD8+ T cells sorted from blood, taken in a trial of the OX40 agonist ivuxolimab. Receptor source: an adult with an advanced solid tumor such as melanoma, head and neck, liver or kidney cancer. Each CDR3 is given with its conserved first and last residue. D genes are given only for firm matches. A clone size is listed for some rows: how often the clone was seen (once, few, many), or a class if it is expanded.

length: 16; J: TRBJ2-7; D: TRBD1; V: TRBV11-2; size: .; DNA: TGTGCCAGCAGCCTCACCGTCGGGACAGGGACCTACGAGCAGTACTTC; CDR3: CASSLTVGTGTYEQYF
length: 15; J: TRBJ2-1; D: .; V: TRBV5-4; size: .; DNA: TGTGCCAGCAGCTTCAAAGCCGCCCCCTACAATGAGCAGTTCTTC; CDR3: CASSFKAAPYNEQFF
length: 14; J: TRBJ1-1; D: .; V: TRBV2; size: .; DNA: TGTGCCAGCAGTGCCGGGGGGCATGGCACTGAAGCTTTCTTT; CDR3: CASSAGGHGTEAFF
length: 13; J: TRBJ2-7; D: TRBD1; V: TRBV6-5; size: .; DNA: TGTGCCAGCAGGACAGGGGGGGGTTACGAGCAGTACTTC; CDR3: CASRTGGGYEQYF
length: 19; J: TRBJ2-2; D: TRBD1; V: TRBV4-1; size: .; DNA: TGCGCCAGCAGCCGGAAACCGGTAGGGGGACAGGGGTTTACCGGGGAGCTGTTTTTT; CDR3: CASSRKPVGGQGFTGELFF
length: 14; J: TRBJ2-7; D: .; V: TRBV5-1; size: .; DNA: TGCGCCAGCAGCTTCCACAGGGATACGTACGAGCAGTACTTC; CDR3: CASSFHRDTYEQYF
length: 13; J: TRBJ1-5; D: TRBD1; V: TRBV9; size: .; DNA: TGTGCCAGCAGCGGACAGGGGAGTCAGCCCCAGCATTTT; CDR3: CASSGQGSQPQHF
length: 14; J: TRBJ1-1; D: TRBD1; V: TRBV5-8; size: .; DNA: TGTGCCAGCAGCTTGGGGACAGGGAGTACTGAAGCTTTCTTT; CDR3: CASSLGTGSTEAFF
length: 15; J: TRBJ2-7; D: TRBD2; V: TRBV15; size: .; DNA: TGTGCCACCAGCAGAGGGAGCGGGAGTCTCTACGAGCAGTACTTC; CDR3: CATSRGSGSLYEQYF
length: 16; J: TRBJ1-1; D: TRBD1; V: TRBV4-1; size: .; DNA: TGCGCCAGCAGCCAGGCCCAACAGGGGGCGTATACTGAAGCTTTCTTT; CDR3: CASSQAQQGAYTEAFF
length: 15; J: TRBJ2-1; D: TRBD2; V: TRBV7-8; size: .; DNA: TGTGCCAGCAGCCCGGTGCTAGCGGGTGGAAATGAGCAGTTCTTC; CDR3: CASSPVLAGGNEQFF
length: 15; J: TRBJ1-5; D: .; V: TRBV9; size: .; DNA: TGTGCCAGCAGCGTAGGCAGCGGGGAGCATCAGCCCCAGCATTTT; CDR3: CASSVGSGEHQPQHF
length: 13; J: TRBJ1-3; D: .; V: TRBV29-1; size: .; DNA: TGCAGCGTTGAGGGGACGACTGGAAACACCATATATTTT; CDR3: CSVEGTTGNTIYF
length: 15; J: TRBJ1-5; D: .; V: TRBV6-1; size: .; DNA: TGTGCCAGCAACAAAGTTGGACCTAGCAATCAGCCCCAGCATTTT; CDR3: CASNKVGPSNQPQHF
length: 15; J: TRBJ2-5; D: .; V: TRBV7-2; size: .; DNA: TGTGCCAGCAGCTTCCTCCTTGCGGTCCAAGAGACCCAGTACTTC; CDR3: CASSFLLAVQETQYF
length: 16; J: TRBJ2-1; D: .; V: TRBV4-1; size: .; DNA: TGCGCCAGCAGCCAAGAAATACGGGGGGCGGACTCTGAGCAGTTCTTC; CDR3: CASSQEIRGADSEQFF
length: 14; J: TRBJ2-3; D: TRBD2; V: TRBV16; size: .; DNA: TGTGCCAGCAGCCCTAGCGGGAGCGCAGATACGCAGTATTTT; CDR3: CASSPSGSADTQYF
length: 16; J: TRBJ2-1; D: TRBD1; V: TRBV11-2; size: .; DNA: TGTGCCAGCAGCTTACGTCAGGGGGCTACCTACAATGAGCAGTTCTTC; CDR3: CASSLRQGATYNEQFF
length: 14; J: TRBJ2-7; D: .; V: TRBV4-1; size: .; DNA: TGCGCCAGCAGCCAAACGGTACTGAACTACGAGCAGTACTTC; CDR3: CASSQTVLNYEQYF
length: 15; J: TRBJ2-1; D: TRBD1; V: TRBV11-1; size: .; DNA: TGTGCCAGCAGCAGTCGGGCACAGGGACAGAATGAGCAGTTCTTC; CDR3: CASSSRAQGQNEQFF
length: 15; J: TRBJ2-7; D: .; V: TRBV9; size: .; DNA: TGTGCCAGCAGCGTAGCGGGGAGTACCCTCTACGAGCAGTACTTC; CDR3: CASSVAGSTLYEQYF
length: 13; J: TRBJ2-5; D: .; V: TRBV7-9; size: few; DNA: TGTGCCGGGGGCGATCCCCCCCAAGAGACCCAGTACTTC; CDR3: CAGGDPPQETQYF
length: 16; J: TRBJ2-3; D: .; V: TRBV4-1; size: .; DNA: TGCGCCAGCAGCCAAGCTCTAGCGACTAGCACAGATACGCAGTATTTT; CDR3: CASSQALATSTDTQYF
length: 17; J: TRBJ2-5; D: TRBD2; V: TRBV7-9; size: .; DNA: TGTGCCAGCAGCTTAGAGGCACCGGGACTAGCGGGAGAGACCCAGTACTTC; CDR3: CASSLEAPGLAGETQYF
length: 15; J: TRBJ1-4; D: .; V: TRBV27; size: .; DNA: TGTGCCAGCAGTTTCAGGTGGGCCTACGGGGAAAAACTGTTTTTT; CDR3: CASSFRWAYGEKLFF
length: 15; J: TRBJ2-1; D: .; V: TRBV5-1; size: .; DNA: TGCGCCAGCAGCCTAACGGACTCCGGGCGCAATGAGCAGTTCTTC; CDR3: CASSLTDSGRNEQFF
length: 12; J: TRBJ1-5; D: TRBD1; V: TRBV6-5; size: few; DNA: TGTGCCAGCAGAGACAGGGATCAGCCCCAGCATTTT; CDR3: CASRDRDQPQHF
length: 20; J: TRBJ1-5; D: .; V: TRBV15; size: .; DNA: TGTGCCACCAGCAGAGATCGCGGCCCAATTACGGCATTTAGCAATCAGCCCCAGCATTTT; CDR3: CATSRDRGPITAFSNQPQHF
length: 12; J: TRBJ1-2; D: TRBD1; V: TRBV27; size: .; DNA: TGTGCCAGCAGTTCAGGGGGACGGGGCTACACCTTC; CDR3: CASSSGGRGYTF
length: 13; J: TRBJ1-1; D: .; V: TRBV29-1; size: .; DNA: TGCAGCGCCCGGCGGGGTATGAACACTGAAGCTTTCTTT; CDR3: CSARRGMNTEAFF
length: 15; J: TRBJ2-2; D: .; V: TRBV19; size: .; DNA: TGTGCCAGTAGTCTTACGGGGGGCAGCACCGGGGAGCTGTTTTTT; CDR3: CASSLTGGSTGELFF
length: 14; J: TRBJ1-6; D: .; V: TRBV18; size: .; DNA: TGTGCCAGCACTTCCGGGACGACGAATTCACCCCTCCACTTT; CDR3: CASTSGTTNSPLHF
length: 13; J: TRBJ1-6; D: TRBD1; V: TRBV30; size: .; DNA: TGTGCCTGGGCGGGACAGACTAATTCACCCCTCCACTTT; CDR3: CAWAGQTNSPLHF
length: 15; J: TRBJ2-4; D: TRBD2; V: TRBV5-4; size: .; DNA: TGTGCCAGCAGCTTTTATCAAGCGGGGGGGATCATTCAGTACTTC; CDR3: CASSFYQAGGIIQYF
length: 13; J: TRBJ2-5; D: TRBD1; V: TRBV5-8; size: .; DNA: TGTGCCAGGGACCGGACAGGGAAAGAGACCCAGTACTTC; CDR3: CARDRTGKETQYF